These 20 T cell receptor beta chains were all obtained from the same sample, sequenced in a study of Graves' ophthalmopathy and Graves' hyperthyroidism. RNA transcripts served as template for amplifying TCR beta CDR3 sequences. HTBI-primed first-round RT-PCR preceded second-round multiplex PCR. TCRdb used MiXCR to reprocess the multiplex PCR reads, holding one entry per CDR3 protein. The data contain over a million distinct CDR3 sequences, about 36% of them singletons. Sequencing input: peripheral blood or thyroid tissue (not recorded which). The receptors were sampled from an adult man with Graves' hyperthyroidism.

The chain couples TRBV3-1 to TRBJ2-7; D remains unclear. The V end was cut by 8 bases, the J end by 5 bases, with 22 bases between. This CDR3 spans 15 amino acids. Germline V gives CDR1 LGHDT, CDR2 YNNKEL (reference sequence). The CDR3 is CASSPLPASLNEQYF. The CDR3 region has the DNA TGTGCCAGCTCACCACTTCCCGCCTCCTTGAACGAGCAGTACTTC.

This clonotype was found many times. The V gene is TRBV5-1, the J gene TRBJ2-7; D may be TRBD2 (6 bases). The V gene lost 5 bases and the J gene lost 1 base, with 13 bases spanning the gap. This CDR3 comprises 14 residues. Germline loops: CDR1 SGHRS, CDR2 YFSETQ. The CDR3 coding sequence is TGCGCCAGCAGTGCGGGAATTGGGTCCTACGAGCAGTACTTC. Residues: CASSAGIGSYEQYF.

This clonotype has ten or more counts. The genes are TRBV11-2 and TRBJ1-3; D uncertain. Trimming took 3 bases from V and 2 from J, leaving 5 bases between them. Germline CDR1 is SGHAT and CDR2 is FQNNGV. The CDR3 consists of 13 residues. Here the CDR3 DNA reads TGTGCCAGCAGCTTTTTTACTGGAAACACCATATATTTT. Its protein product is CASSFFTGNTIYF.

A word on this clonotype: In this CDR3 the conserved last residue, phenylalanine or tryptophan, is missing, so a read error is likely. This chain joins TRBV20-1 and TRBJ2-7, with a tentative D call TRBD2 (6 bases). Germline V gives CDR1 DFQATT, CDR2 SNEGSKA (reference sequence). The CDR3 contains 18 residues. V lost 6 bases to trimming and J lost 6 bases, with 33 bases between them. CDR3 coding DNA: TGCAGTGCAGATGCCAAGCCTTCGGGACTCACGGTTCCCCTCGAGCAGTACCTC. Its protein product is CSADAKPSGLTVPLEQYL.

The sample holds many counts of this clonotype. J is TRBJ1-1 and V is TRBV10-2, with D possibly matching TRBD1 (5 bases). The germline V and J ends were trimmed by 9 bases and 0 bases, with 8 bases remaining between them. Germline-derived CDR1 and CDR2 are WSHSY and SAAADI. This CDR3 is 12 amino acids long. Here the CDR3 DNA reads TGCGCCAGTGGCAGGGTGAACACTGAAGCTTTCTTT. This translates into CASGRVNTEAFF.

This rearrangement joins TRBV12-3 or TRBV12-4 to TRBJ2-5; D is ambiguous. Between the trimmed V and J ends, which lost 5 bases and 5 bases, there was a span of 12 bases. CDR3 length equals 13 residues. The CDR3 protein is CASSPQQRETQYF. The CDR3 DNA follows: TGTGCCAGCAGTCCCCAACAGAGGGAGACCCAGTACTTC.

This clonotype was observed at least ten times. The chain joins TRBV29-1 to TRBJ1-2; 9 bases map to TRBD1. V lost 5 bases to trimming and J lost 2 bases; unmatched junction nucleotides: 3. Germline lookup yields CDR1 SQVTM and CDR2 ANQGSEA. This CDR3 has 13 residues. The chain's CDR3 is CSVPDRGNYGYTF. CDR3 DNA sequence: TGCAGCGTTCCGGACAGGGGAAACTATGGCTACACCTTC.

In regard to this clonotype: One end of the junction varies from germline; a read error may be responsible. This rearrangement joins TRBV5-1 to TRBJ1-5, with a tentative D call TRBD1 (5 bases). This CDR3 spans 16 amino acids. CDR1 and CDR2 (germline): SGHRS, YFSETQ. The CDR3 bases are TGCGCCAGCAGCTTGGGCTGGGGACTTAGCAGTCAGCCCCAGCATTTT. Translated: CASSLGWGLSSQPQHF.

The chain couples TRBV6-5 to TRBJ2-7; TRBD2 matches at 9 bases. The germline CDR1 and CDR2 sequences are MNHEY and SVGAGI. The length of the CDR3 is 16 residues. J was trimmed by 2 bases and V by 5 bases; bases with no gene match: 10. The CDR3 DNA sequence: TGTGCCAGCAGTCGCCGAGCGGGAGGACTCCCCTACGAGCAGTACTTC. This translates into CASSRRAGGLPYEQYF.

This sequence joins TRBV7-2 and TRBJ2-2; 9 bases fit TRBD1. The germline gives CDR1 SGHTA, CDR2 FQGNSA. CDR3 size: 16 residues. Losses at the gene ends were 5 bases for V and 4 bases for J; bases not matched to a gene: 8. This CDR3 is CASSIRGTGITGELFF. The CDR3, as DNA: TGTGCCAGCAGCATCCGCGGGACAGGGATCACCGGGGAGCTGTTTTTT.

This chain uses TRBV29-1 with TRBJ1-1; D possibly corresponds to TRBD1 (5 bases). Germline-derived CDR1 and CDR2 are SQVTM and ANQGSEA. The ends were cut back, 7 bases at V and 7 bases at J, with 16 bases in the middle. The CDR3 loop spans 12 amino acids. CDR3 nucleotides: TGCAGCGGTCGAGTTGGAGGGGTTGAAGCTTTCTTT. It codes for CSGRVGGVEAFF.

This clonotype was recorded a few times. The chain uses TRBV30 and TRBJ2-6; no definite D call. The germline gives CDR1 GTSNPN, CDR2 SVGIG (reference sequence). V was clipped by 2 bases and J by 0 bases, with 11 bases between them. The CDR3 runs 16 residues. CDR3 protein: CAWSSGLHSGANVLTF. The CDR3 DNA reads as TGTGCCTGGAGTTCGGGCCTTCACTCTGGGGCCAACGTCCTGACTTTC.

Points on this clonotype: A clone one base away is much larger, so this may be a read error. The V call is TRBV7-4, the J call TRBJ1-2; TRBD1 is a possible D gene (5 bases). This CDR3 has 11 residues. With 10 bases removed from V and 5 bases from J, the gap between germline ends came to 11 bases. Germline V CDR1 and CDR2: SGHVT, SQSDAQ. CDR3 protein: CATAGLYGYTF. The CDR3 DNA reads TGTGCCACTGCAGGGTTATATGGCTACACCTTC.

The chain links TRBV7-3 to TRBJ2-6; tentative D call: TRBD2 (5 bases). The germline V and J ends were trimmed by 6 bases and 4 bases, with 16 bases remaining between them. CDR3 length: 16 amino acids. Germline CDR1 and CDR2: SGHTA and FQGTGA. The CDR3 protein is CASRSPGVSGANVLTF. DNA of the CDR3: TGTGCCAGCAGGTCACCCGGGGTCTCAGGGGCCAACGTCCTGACTTTC.

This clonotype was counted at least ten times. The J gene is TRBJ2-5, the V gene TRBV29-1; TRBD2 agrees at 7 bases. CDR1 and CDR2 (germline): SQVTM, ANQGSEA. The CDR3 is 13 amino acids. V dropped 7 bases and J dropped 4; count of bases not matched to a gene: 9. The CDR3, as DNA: TGCAGCGACGGCGCGGGAGTTGCAGAGACCCAGTACTTC. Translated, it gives CSDGAGVAETQYF. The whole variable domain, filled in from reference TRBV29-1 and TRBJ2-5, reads SAVISQKPSRDICQRGTSLTIQCQVDSQVTMMFWYRQQPGQSLTLIATANQGSEATYESGFVIDKFPISRPNLTFSTLTVSNMSPEDSSIYLCSDGAGVAETQYFGPGTRLLVL.

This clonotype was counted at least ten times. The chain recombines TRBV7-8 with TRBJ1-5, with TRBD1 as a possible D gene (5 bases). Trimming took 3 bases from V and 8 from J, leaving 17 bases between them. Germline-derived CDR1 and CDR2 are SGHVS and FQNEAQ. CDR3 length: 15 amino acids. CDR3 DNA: TGTGCCAGCAGCTTTACCGTGGGGGTTAGGGAGCCCCAGCATTTT. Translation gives CASSFTVGVREPQHF.

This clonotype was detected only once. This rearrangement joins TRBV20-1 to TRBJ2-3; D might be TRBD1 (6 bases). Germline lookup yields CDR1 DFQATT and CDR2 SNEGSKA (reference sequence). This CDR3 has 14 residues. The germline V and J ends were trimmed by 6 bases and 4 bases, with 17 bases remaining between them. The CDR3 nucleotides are TGCAGTGCCCTCAGGGGTACACGAGCAGATACGCAGTATTTT. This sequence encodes CSALRGTRADTQYF.

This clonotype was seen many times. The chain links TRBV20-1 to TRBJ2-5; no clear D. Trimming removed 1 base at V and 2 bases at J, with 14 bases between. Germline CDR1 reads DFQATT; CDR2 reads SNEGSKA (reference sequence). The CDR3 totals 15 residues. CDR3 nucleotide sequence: TGCAGTGCTAGAGCCTGGCGGACCAGACAAGAGACCCAGTACTTC. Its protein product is CSARAWRTRQETQYF.

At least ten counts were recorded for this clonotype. CDR3 region: CASSSRAGGPGETQYF. The DNA of the CDR3 is TGTGCCAGCAGCTCTAGAGCGGGAGGGCCTGGGGAGACCCAGTACTTC. The chain carries TRBV11-2 and TRBJ2-5, with 10 bases lining up with TRBD2. Germline loops: CDR1 SGHAT, CDR2 FQNNGV. The CDR3 is 16 residues long. V gave up 4 bases and J gave up 5 bases; unmatched junction bases: 10.

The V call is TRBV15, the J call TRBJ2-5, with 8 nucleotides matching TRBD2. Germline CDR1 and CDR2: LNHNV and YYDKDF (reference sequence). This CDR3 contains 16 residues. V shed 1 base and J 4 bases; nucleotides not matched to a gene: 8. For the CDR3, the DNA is TGTGCCACCAGCAGAGCACCGGGCGGGAGGCGAGAGACCCAGTACTTC. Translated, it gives CATSRAPGGRRETQYF.